The 22 T cell receptor beta chains below come from one sample, sequenced in a study of blood T cell repertoires in COVID-19. The table came from immunoSEQ multiplex PCR; TCRdb's copy has only in-frame clones and leaves some out. Of approximately 46,000 clones in the sample, more than 80% were seen once. Specimen: peripheral blood. These receptor sequences come from a man in his 60s with acute or convalescent COVID-19.

The chain employs TRBV4-2 and TRBJ1-2; D gene unclear. Per germline, CDR1 LGHNA and CDR2 YNFKEQ. The CDR3 spans 15 residues. The V and J ends lost 0 bases and 8 bases respectively, with 16 bases between them. The DNA of the CDR3 is TGTGCCAGCAGCCAAGATCTGGAAGGAGTAGGCGGCTACACCTTC. As protein: CASSQDLEGVGGYTF.

V and J are TRBV10-3 and TRBJ2-1, with 8 bases aligning to TRBD2. The V gene's germline CDR1 is ENHRY and CDR2 SYGVKD. The CDR3 length is 16 residues. The junction had 11 bases not matched to a gene; V was cut back by 5 bases and J by 5 bases. CDR3 loop: CAISTLAGGLDNEQFF. The DNA for the CDR3 is TGTGCCATCAGTACCCTGGCGGGAGGTCTCGACAATGAGCAGTTCTTC.

The DNA of the CDR3 is TGTGCCAGCAGTCTCCCCAGGGGGGTTACGCAGTATTTT. Translating it yields CASSLPRGVTQYF. The J gene is TRBJ2-3, the V gene TRBV12-3 or TRBV12-4; TRBD1 might be the D (7 bases). The CDR3 is made up of 13 amino acids. Trimming shortened V by 5 bases and J by 8 bases, and 14 bases separated the two germline ends.

V is TRBV5-1 and J is TRBJ2-3, with 10 bases lining up with TRBD2. V shed 4 bases and J 4 bases; nucleotides not matched to a gene: 9. The CDR3 loop spans 16 amino acids. CDR1 SGHRS and CDR2 YFSETQ come from the germline V gene. CDR3 amino acids: CASSLLAGARSDTQYF. CDR3 DNA sequence: TGCGCCAGCAGCCTCCTAGCGGGAGCGAGGTCAGATACGCAGTATTTT.

The chain couples TRBV5-4 to TRBJ2-1; 9 bases are a match to TRBD2. V lost 0 bases to trimming and J lost 4 bases; unmatched junction nucleotides: 8. Germline V lookup: CDR1 SGHNT, CDR2 YYREEE (reference sequence). This CDR3 has 17 amino acids. The CDR3 spells CASSLGSGTSSYNEQFF. CDR3 coding DNA: TGTGCCAGCAGCTTGGGATCCGGGACTAGCAGTTACAATGAGCAGTTCTTC.

The rearrangement uses TRBV5-5 and TRBJ2-3, with TRBD2 identical over 8 bases. J was trimmed by 2 bases and V by 0 bases; bases with no gene match: 5. CDR3 length: 16 residues. Germline loops: CDR1 SGHKS, CDR2 YYEKEE (reference sequence). CDR3 sequence reads: CASSLVAGGLTDTQYF. CDR3 coding DNA: TGTGCCAGCAGCTTGGTTGCGGGAGGCCTCACAGATACGCAGTATTTT.

This clone was seen only a few times. This chain joins TRBV6-5 and TRBJ1-2; 7 bases fit TRBD1. After removal of 5 bases from V and 4 bases from J, the junction contained 4 bases not matched to a gene. The length of the CDR3 is 13 residues. The germline V gene encodes CDR1 MNHEY and CDR2 SVGAGI. The CDR3 DNA is TGTGCCAGCAGTAAGGACAGGAGCTATGGCTACACCTTC. Translation gives CASSKDRSYGYTF.

The chain couples TRBV4-1 to TRBJ2-3, with D maybe TRBD1 (5 bases). This CDR3 is 15 amino acids long. Germline values: CDR1 MGHRA, CDR2 YSYEKL. The ends were cut back, 2 bases at V and 4 bases at J, with 13 bases in the middle. This CDR3 reads CASSQNGLGADTQYF. CDR3 sequence (DNA): TGCGCCAGCAGCCAAAACGGGCTAGGGGCAGATACGCAGTATTTT.

CDR3 coding DNA: TGTGCCAGCAGCCCGCCTCACCCGGAAGCAGGGGGTACGCAGTATTTT. Protein: CASSPPHPEAGGTQYF. The V and J genes are TRBV3-1 (or the pseudogene TRBV3-2) and TRBJ2-3; TRBD1 agrees at 7 bases. V dropped 4 bases and J dropped 8; count of bases not matched to a gene: 15. The germline V gene has CDR1 LGHDT and CDR2 YNNKEL (reference sequence). CDR3 length: 16 residues.

This rearrangement joins TRBV6-5 to TRBJ2-7; possible D gene TRBD2, 7 bases. V shed 6 bases and J shed 9 bases, with 24 bases lying between them. Germline V gives CDR1 MNHEY, CDR2 SVGAGI. The CDR3 is 15 amino acids. The CDR3: CASRNRAAGTSGQYF. CDR3 sequence (DNA): TGTGCCAGCAGGAACAGGGCAGCGGGAACATCGGGGCAGTACTTC.

This clone was found a few times. This chain links TRBV27 with TRBJ2-7, with 7 bases fitting TRBD1. Germline values: CDR1 MNHEY, CDR2 SMNVEV (reference sequence). The V and J ends lost 9 bases and 6 bases, in that order; junction bases with no gene match: 5. CDR3 length: 11 residues. The CDR3 DNA is TGTGCCAGTGCACAGGGGATCGAGCAGTACTTC. Protein: CASAQGIEQYF.

J is TRBJ1-5 and V is TRBV27; weak D call: TRBD1 (6 bases). CDR1 MNHEY and CDR2 SMNVEV come from the germline V gene (reference sequence). Trimming cost V 2 bases and J 3 bases, with 11 bases left between them. CDR3 length: 15 amino acids. In DNA form, the CDR3 reads TGTGCCAGCAGTTTAAGCGGACAGATCAATCAGCCCCAGCATTTT. This sequence encodes CASSLSGQINQPQHF.

The chain carries TRBV28 and TRBJ2-4, with D unresolved. From germline, CDR1 is MDHEN and CDR2 SYDVKM. Trimming removed 6 bases at V and 4 bases at J, with 7 bases between. The CDR3 runs 12 residues. The CDR3 sequence is CASRTPKNIQYF. In nucleotides, the CDR3 is TGTGCCAGCAGAACACCTAAAAACATTCAGTACTTC.

The rearrangement joins TRBV4-1 to TRBJ2-5; D not certain. Germline V gene lookup returns CDR1 MGHRA and CDR2 YSYEKL. The CDR3 spans 13 residues. V was trimmed by 1 base and J by 4 bases, leaving 7 bases between them. As DNA, the CDR3 is TGCGCCAGCAGCCAAGGGCTAGGAGAGACCCAGTACTTC. It encodes CASSQGLGETQYF.

The chain uses TRBV4-1 and TRBJ1-3; TRBD1 might be the D (6 bases). The length of the CDR3 is 17 residues. CDR1 is MGHRA, CDR2 YSYEKL, per germline. V lost 0 bases to trimming and J lost 0 bases, with 12 bases between them. CDR3 DNA: TGCGCCAGCAGCCAAGATAGGGGGGGAAGCTCTGGAAACACCATATATTTT. Translation gives CASSQDRGGSSGNTIYF.

The V gene is TRBV28, the J gene TRBJ1-2; D remains ambiguous. This CDR3 contains 11 residues. The germline V gene encodes CDR1 MDHEN and CDR2 SYDVKM. V gave up 8 bases and J gave up 5 bases, with 9 bases separating them. The CDR3 reads CASSGNYGYTF. CDR3 nucleotide sequence: TGTGCCAGCTCCGGGAATTATGGCTACACCTTC.

This clone was observed a handful of times. The CDR3 loop is CASSLQTGDAYGYTF. CDR3 sequence (DNA): TGCGCCAGCAGCTTGCAGACAGGGGATGCCTATGGCTACACCTTC. V and J are TRBV5-1 and TRBJ1-2; 8 bases are a match to TRBD1. The CDR3 is 15 residues long. With V trimmed by 1 base and J by 4 bases, 6 bases remained unmatched. Germline V gives CDR1 SGHRS, CDR2 YFSETQ. The full variable domain, with the rest looked up from reference TRBV5-1 and TRBJ1-2, is KAGVTQTPRYLIKTRGQQVTLSCSPISGHRSVSWYQQTPGQGLQFLFEYFSETQRNKGNFPGRFSGRQFSNSRSEMNVSTLELGDSALYLCASSLQTGDAYGYTFGSGTRLTVV.

This rearrangement joins TRBV5-4 to TRBJ2-7; 9 bases match TRBD2. Germline assignment: CDR1 SGHNT and CDR2 YYREEE (reference sequence). The CDR3 totals 15 residues. V gave up 3 bases and J gave up 7 bases; unmatched junction bases: 11. CDR3 sequence: CASSSQRGAGSEQYF. CDR3 bases: TGTGCCAGCAGCTCACAGCGGGGGGCTGGTAGTGAGCAGTACTTC.

This chain connects TRBV5-5 to TRBJ1-2, with 12 positions matching TRBD1. CDR1 and CDR2 (germline): SGHKS, YYEKEE (reference sequence). CDR3 length: 17 residues. V was clipped by 6 bases and J by 3 bases; unmatched bases: 12. The CDR3 DNA sequence: TGTGCCAGCATCCTCATACCGGGACAGGGGGCCGACTATGGCTACACCTTC. This sequence encodes CASILIPGQGADYGYTF.

The chain carries TRBV29-1 and TRBJ2-1, with D possibly matching TRBD2 (6 bases). The CDR3 spans 17 residues. Trimming cost V 7 bases and J 6 bases, with 28 bases left between them. Germline V lookup: CDR1 SQVTM, CDR2 ANQGSEA. The CDR3 loop reads CSGGLSGLRAWGNEQFF. CDR3 nucleotides: TGCAGCGGAGGACTAAGCGGCCTACGGGCCTGGGGCAATGAGCAGTTCTTC.

The V and J genes are TRBV7-2 and TRBJ2-7; a weak D match, TRBD1 (5 bases). The germline V gene encodes CDR1 SGHTA and CDR2 FQGNSA. This CDR3 has 12 residues. The V and J ends lost 5 bases and 5 bases respectively, with 10 bases between them. The CDR3 bases are TGTGCCAGCAGCCCAGGGATCCACGAGCAGTACTTC. Its translation: CASSPGIHEQYF.

The chain employs TRBV7-6 and TRBJ1-5; 7 bases are shared with TRBD1. V lost 1 base and J lost 1; bases outside the gene matches: 1. The V gene's germline CDR1 is SGHVS and CDR2 FNYEAQ. The CDR3 has 15 amino acids. The CDR3 reads CASSLGQGSNQPQHF. The CDR3 DNA is TGTGCCAGCAGCTTAGGACAGGGAAGCAATCAGCCCCAGCATTTT.